The rows below give T cell receptor beta chains drawn from one sample of a study of naive CD8 T cells in extremely preterm neonates. Produced via immunoSEQ multiplex PCR; TCRdb's table is partial and in-frame only. The sample includes about 23,000 clones, about 91% of them seen just once. The sample comprised naive CD8+ T cells from cord blood. The receptor set was obtained from a boy who was born preterm. The CDR3 runs from the conserved cysteine through the conserved F or W. Fields, in order: D gene, CDR3 length, J gene, clone size, V gene, CDR3 DNA, CDR3 protein. A D gene is named only where the DNA matches it firmly. Rows give clone size only sometimes, using once, few, many, or a class for an expanded clone.

d_gene: TRBD1; len: 12; j_gene: TRBJ1-6; abundance: -; v_gene: TRBV19; CDR3nt: TGTGCCAGTACAGGGGGTAATTCACCCCTCCACTTT; CDR3aa: CASTGGNSPLHF
d_gene: -; len: 13; j_gene: TRBJ2-3; abundance: -; v_gene: TRBV4-1; CDR3nt: TGCGCCAGCAGCCAAGCGGGAAGGGATACGCAGTATTTT; CDR3aa: CASSQAGRDTQYF
d_gene: -; len: 11; j_gene: TRBJ2-7; abundance: -; v_gene: TRBV23-1; CDR3nt: TGCGCCAGCAGTCGCGCCTACGAGCAGTACTTC; CDR3aa: CASSRAYEQYF
d_gene: TRBD1; len: 14; j_gene: TRBJ1-4; abundance: -; v_gene: TRBV7-2; CDR3nt: TGTGCCAGCAGCGGGACAGGGGGCTATGAAAAACTGTTTTTT; CDR3aa: CASSGTGGYEKLFF
d_gene: -; len: 11; j_gene: TRBJ1-1; abundance: -; v_gene: TRBV5-8; CDR3nt: TGTGCCAGCAGCTTGACTTGGGAAGCTTTCTTT; CDR3aa: CASSLTWEAFF
d_gene: TRBD2; len: 13; j_gene: TRBJ2-5; abundance: -; v_gene: TRBV30; CDR3nt: TGTGCCTGGAGGACTAGCGGTGGGGAGACCCAGTACTTC; CDR3aa: CAWRTSGGETQYF
d_gene: -; len: 13; j_gene: TRBJ1-1; abundance: -; v_gene: TRBV14; CDR3nt: TGTGCCAGCAGGGAGGACGGGAACACTGAAGCTTTCTTT; CDR3aa: CASREDGNTEAFF
d_gene: TRBD1; len: 13; j_gene: TRBJ1-2; abundance: -; v_gene: TRBV14; CDR3nt: TGTGCCAGCAGCCAAAACAGGGGGCATGGCTACACCTTC; CDR3aa: CASSQNRGHGYTF
d_gene: -; len: 14; j_gene: TRBJ2-2; abundance: -; v_gene: TRBV4-1; CDR3nt: TGCGCCAGCAGCCTCCGGGGGAACCCCGGGGAGCTGTTTTTT; CDR3aa: CASSLRGNPGELFF
d_gene: -; len: 14; j_gene: TRBJ2-7; abundance: -; v_gene: TRBV10-1; CDR3nt: TGCGCCAGCAGTGTGCTGAACGACACCTACGAGCAGTACTTC; CDR3aa: CASSVLNDTYEQYF
d_gene: -; len: 12; j_gene: TRBJ2-7; abundance: few; v_gene: TRBV11-2; CDR3nt: TGTGCCAGCAGCTTACACTCCTACGAGCAGTACTTC; CDR3aa: CASSLHSYEQYF
d_gene: -; len: 12; j_gene: TRBJ2-7; abundance: -; v_gene: TRBV7-4; CDR3nt: TGTGCCAGCAGCTTAGCGAAATACGAGCAGTACTTC; CDR3aa: CASSLAKYEQYF
d_gene: -; len: 12; j_gene: TRBJ1-1; abundance: -; v_gene: TRBV7-2; CDR3nt: TGTGCCAGCAGGATCCGGGTTTCTGAAGCTTTCTTT; CDR3aa: CASRIRVSEAFF
d_gene: TRBD2; len: 12; j_gene: TRBJ2-1; abundance: -; v_gene: TRBV30; CDR3nt: TGTGCCTGGACGGGGGGAGGGAATGAGCAGTTCTTC; CDR3aa: CAWTGGGNEQFF
d_gene: TRBD2; len: 14; j_gene: TRBJ2-7; abundance: -; v_gene: TRBV2; CDR3nt: TGTGCCACTCAATTTCAGCGGGAGCCCTACGAGCAGTACTTC; CDR3aa: CATQFQREPYEQYF
d_gene: -; len: 12; j_gene: TRBJ1-6; abundance: -; v_gene: TRBV27; CDR3nt: TGTGCCAGCAGTTTAGGGGGTTCACCCCTCCACTTT; CDR3aa: CASSLGGSPLHF
d_gene: TRBD1; len: 13; j_gene: TRBJ2-7; abundance: -; v_gene: TRBV5-1; CDR3nt: TGCGCCAGCAGCTGGACAGGGGGCTACGAGCAGTACTTC; CDR3aa: CASSWTGGYEQYF
d_gene: -; len: 13; j_gene: TRBJ2-3; abundance: -; v_gene: TRBV5-6; CDR3nt: TGTGCCAGCAGCTGGACTAGCACAGATACGCAGTATTTT; CDR3aa: CASSWTSTDTQYF
d_gene: -; len: 14; j_gene: TRBJ2-3; abundance: -; v_gene: TRBV7-2; CDR3nt: TGTGCCAGCAGCTTCGGCGGGGGCACAGATACGCAGTATTTT; CDR3aa: CASSFGGGTDTQYF
d_gene: TRBD1; len: 15; j_gene: TRBJ1-1; abundance: -; v_gene: TRBV19; CDR3nt: TGTGCCAGTAGTATAACCCATACAGGGGGCACTGAAGCTTTCTTT; CDR3aa: CASSITHTGGTEAFF
d_gene: -; len: 14; j_gene: TRBJ1-1; abundance: -; v_gene: TRBV6-5; CDR3nt: TGTGCCAGCAGTTTGACAGGCTTGAACACTGAAGCTTTCTTT; CDR3aa: CASSLTGLNTEAFF
d_gene: TRBD1; len: 15; j_gene: TRBJ2-3; abundance: once; v_gene: TRBV5-1; CDR3nt: TGCGCCAGCAGCTTGCTCCGGGACAGGGCAGATACGCAGTATTTT; CDR3aa: CASSLLRDRADTQYF
d_gene: -; len: 10; j_gene: TRBJ2-7; abundance: -; v_gene: TRBV6-5; CDR3nt: TGTGCCAGCAGTGCCTACGAGCAGTACTTC; CDR3aa: CASSAYEQYF
d_gene: TRBD2; len: 16; j_gene: TRBJ2-2; abundance: -; v_gene: TRBV7-3; CDR3nt: TGTGCCAGCAGTCCGGGACTAGCGGGGTCTACCGGGGAGCTGTTTTTT; CDR3aa: CASSPGLAGSTGELFF
d_gene: TRBD1; len: 14; j_gene: TRBJ2-1; abundance: -; v_gene: TRBV4-1; CDR3nt: TGCGCCAGCAGCCAAGGGACAGGGGGCAATGAGCAGTTCTTC; CDR3aa: CASSQGTGGNEQFF
d_gene: -; len: 15; j_gene: TRBJ1-6; abundance: once; v_gene: TRBV5-1; CDR3nt: TGCGCCAGCCATCAGGACAGCTCCTATAATTCACCCCTCCACTTT; CDR3aa: CASHQDSSYNSPLHF
d_gene: -; len: 11; j_gene: TRBJ2-7; abundance: few; v_gene: TRBV25-1; CDR3nt: TGTGCCAGCAGTGCATCCTACGAGCAGTACTTC; CDR3aa: CASSASYEQYF
d_gene: -; len: 12; j_gene: TRBJ1-1; abundance: -; v_gene: TRBV5-6; CDR3nt: TGTGCCAGCAGCTTGCAGGGCACTGAAGCTTTCTTT; CDR3aa: CASSLQGTEAFF
d_gene: TRBD1; len: 14; j_gene: TRBJ2-7; abundance: -; v_gene: TRBV4-1; CDR3nt: TGCGCCAGCAGCCCATCGGGACAGGGCTACGAGCAGTACTTC; CDR3aa: CASSPSGQGYEQYF
d_gene: -; len: 10; j_gene: TRBJ2-7; abundance: -; v_gene: TRBV10-2; CDR3nt: TGCGCCAGCAGACACTACGAGCAGTACTTC; CDR3aa: CASRHYEQYF
d_gene: TRBD1; len: 14; j_gene: TRBJ1-2; abundance: few; v_gene: TRBV27; CDR3nt: TGTGCCAGCAGTTTTGGGACAGGGGGCTATGGCTACACCTTC; CDR3aa: CASSFGTGGYGYTF
d_gene: TRBD1; len: 18; j_gene: TRBJ2-2; abundance: -; v_gene: TRBV9; CDR3nt: TGTGCCAGCAGCGGTCAACCGGGGACAGGGGGCATCACCGGGGAGCTGTTTTTT; CDR3aa: CASSGQPGTGGITGELFF
d_gene: TRBD2; len: 18; j_gene: TRBJ2-2; abundance: -; v_gene: TRBV9; CDR3nt: TGTGCCAGCAGCTCCGGACTAGCGGGGGGTCAATCCACCGGGGAGCTGTTTTTT; CDR3aa: CASSSGLAGGQSTGELFF
d_gene: -; len: 13; j_gene: TRBJ1-1; abundance: once; v_gene: TRBV19; CDR3nt: TGTGCCAGTAGTATGAACGTGAACACTGAAGCTTTCTTT; CDR3aa: CASSMNVNTEAFF
d_gene: TRBD1; len: 13; j_gene: TRBJ2-4; abundance: -; v_gene: TRBV9; CDR3nt: TGTGCCAGCAGCGTAGGACAGGGGAACATTCAGTACTTC; CDR3aa: CASSVGQGNIQYF
d_gene: -; len: 11; j_gene: TRBJ2-1; abundance: -; v_gene: TRBV29-1; CDR3nt: TGCAGCGTGTCACAGGGCAATGAGCAGTTCTTC; CDR3aa: CSVSQGNEQFF
d_gene: -; len: 12; j_gene: TRBJ1-1; abundance: -; v_gene: TRBV6-6; CDR3nt: TGTGCCAGCAGTTGGACAAACACTGAAGCTTTCTTT; CDR3aa: CASSWTNTEAFF
d_gene: -; len: 13; j_gene: TRBJ2-5; abundance: once; v_gene: TRBV10-1; CDR3nt: TGCGCCAGCAGTGAGGGACAGCAAGAGACCCAGTACTTC; CDR3aa: CASSEGQQETQYF
d_gene: -; len: 12; j_gene: TRBJ1-2; abundance: -; v_gene: TRBV21-1; CDR3nt: TGTGCCAGCAGCAAAGACAGGGATGGCTACACCTTC; CDR3aa: CASSKDRDGYTF
d_gene: -; len: 12; j_gene: TRBJ1-1; abundance: -; v_gene: TRBV10-1; CDR3nt: TGCGCCAGCAGTGAAGGGAACACTGAAGCTTTCTTT; CDR3aa: CASSEGNTEAFF
d_gene: TRBD2; len: 15; j_gene: TRBJ2-4; abundance: few; v_gene: TRBV25-1; CDR3nt: TGTGCCAGCAGTGAATATCCGGGGGGGCAAAACATTCAGTACTTC; CDR3aa: CASSEYPGGQNIQYF